A selection of T cell receptor beta chains follows, all from one sample in a study of identical twins. MiXCR, run by TCRdb on the 5' RACE reads, gives a single entry per CDR3 protein. The sample lists approximately 530,000 distinct CDR3 sequences, 20% to 25% occurring once. These sequences were also reported in another study, on yellow fever vaccine responses in identical twins.

Sequencing was done on a sample of CD4+ T cells sorted from blood. These receptors were taken from a woman under 30 in good health. Both conserved end residues are part of each CDR3. D genes are given only for firm matches. Clone size is given for some rows only: seen once, a few or many times, or a class if the clone is expanded.

J,size,D,V,CDR3,DNA
TRBJ2-1,few,TRBD1,TRBV10-3,CAISPRDSTYNEQFF,TGTGCCATCAGTCCCCGGGACAGCACCTACAATGAGCAGTTCTTC
TRBJ2-3,.,TRBD2,TRBV5-1,CASSRSGESTDTQYF,TGCGCCAGCAGTCGGAGCGGGGAAAGCACAGATACGCAGTATTTT
TRBJ1-1,few,TRBD1,TRBV18,CASGQGPDTEAFF,TGTGCCAGTGGACAGGGGCCCGACACTGAAGCTTTCTTT
TRBJ2-7,many,TRBD2,TRBV5-1,CASSSSRLAGESYEQYF,TGCGCCAGCAGCTCGTCTCGACTAGCGGGAGAAAGCTACGAGCAGTACTTC
TRBJ2-3,.,TRBD2,TRBV12-3/TRBV12-4,CASRKGLAGGQGLDTQYF,TGTGCCAGCAGAAAAGGACTAGCGGGAGGGCAGGGTTTAGATACGCAGTATTTT
TRBJ2-1,.,TRBD2,TRBV3-1,CASRGLAGDNEQFF,TGTGCCAGCAGAGGACTAGCGGGTGACAATGAGCAGTTCTTC
TRBJ1-2,once,.,TRBV5-1,CASNPGTETYGYTF,TGCGCCAGCAACCCGGGGACGGAAACTTATGGCTACACCTTC
TRBJ2-3,.,.,TRBV20-1,CSARGHRSSTDTQYF,TGCAGTGCTAGAGGGCACCGTTCTAGCACAGATACGCAGTATTTT
TRBJ1-2,few,TRBD1,TRBV10-3,CAISVQGDYGYTF,TGTGCCATCAGTGTGCAGGGGGACTATGGCTACACCTTC
TRBJ2-1,.,.,TRBV5-1,CASSLGGADYNEQFF,TGCGCCAGCAGCTTAGGGGGGGCCGACTACAATGAGCAGTTCTTC
TRBJ2-2,.,.,TRBV10-3,CAIKEKGNTGELFF,TGTGCCATCAAGGAGAAGGGGAACACCGGGGAGCTGTTTTTT
TRBJ2-3,.,.,TRBV5-6,CASSSAGTFDTQYF,TGTGCCAGCAGCTCGGCCGGGACCTTCGATACGCAGTATTTT
TRBJ1-2,few,.,TRBV12-3/TRBV12-4,CASTRMTEGGYTF,TGTGCCAGCACTAGAATGACAGAGGGAGGCTACACCTTC
TRBJ2-5,many,.,TRBV18,CASSPSETQYF,TGTGCCAGCAGCCCGAGTGAGACCCAGTACTTC
TRBJ2-1,few,.,TRBV7-9,CASSLVGRSGNEQFF,TGTGCCAGCAGCTTAGTTGGGCGCTCGGGCAATGAGCAGTTCTTC
TRBJ2-2,once,.,TRBV4-1,CASSQGNGGGELFF,TGCGCCAGCAGCCAAGGGAATGGGGGGGGGGAGCTGTTTTTT
TRBJ2-1,.,TRBD2,TRBV20-1,CSARDSASGRGEQFF,TGCAGTGCTAGAGATTCGGCTAGCGGGAGAGGGGAGCAGTTCTTC
TRBJ2-2,.,TRBD2,TRBV6-5,CASSYGLAVNTGELFF,TGTGCCAGCAGTTACGGGCTAGCGGTGAACACCGGGGAGCTGTTTTTT
TRBJ2-2,few,.,TRBV2,CASSGRYTGELFF,TGTGCCAGCAGTGGACGGTACACCGGGGAGCTGTTTTTT
TRBJ2-3,.,.,TRBV7-2,CASTTIGLKTDTQYF,TGTGCCAGCACCACTATCGGCCTTAAAACAGATACGCAGTATTTT
TRBJ2-1,few,TRBD1,TRBV12-3/TRBV12-4,CASSIDRVSSYNEQFF,TGTGCCAGCAGCATCGACAGGGTTAGCTCCTACAATGAGCAGTTCTTC
TRBJ2-5,.,.,TRBV10-3,CAISEAAETQYF,TGTGCCATCAGTGAAGCAGCGGAGACCCAGTACTTC
TRBJ2-2,few,.,TRBV5-6,CASSLGQITGELFF,TGTGCCAGCAGCTTGGGACAGATCACCGGGGAGCTGTTTTTT
TRBJ2-5,few,TRBD1,TRBV7-9,CASSLNPGQGVPF,TGTGCCAGCAGCTTAAACCCGGGACAGGGTGTCCCCTTC
TRBJ2-7,.,.,TRBV6-5,CASSSALGQNEQYF,TGTGCCAGCAGTTCCGCCTTGGGACAAAACGAGCAGTACTTC
TRBJ2-1,many,.,TRBV7-2,CASSLSGNNEQFF,TGTGCCAGCAGCTTATCGGGCAACAATGAGCAGTTCTTC
TRBJ2-1,few,.,TRBV7-7,CASSPAGNSYNEQFF,TGTGCCAGCAGCCCCGCGGGAAACTCCTACAATGAGCAGTTCTTC
TRBJ2-5,few,.,TRBV5-1,CASKVQETQYF,TGCGCCAGCAAGGTTCAAGAGACCCAGTACTTC
TRBJ1-6,.,.,TRBV7-9,CASSLGRQLSPLHF,TGTGCCAGCAGCTTAGGCCGGCAGCTTTCACCCCTCCACTTT
TRBJ2-2,few,TRBD2,TRBV27,CASSSASGSIGGELFF,TGTGCCAGCAGTTCCGCTAGCGGGAGTATAGGCGGGGAGCTGTTTTTT
TRBJ2-5,few,TRBD2,TRBV5-1,CASSSLAGGGSQETQYF,TGCGCCAGCAGCTCTCTCGCTGGCGGGGGGAGTCAAGAGACCCAGTACTTC
TRBJ2-1,few,TRBD2,TRBV20-1,CSARDGRVGQFF,TGCAGTGCTAGAGATGGGAGGGTGGGGCAGTTCTTC
TRBJ2-7,.,.,TRBV24-1,CATSDLGTGSSYEQYF,TGTGCCACCAGTGATTTAGGGACGGGCAGCTCCTACGAGCAGTACTTC
TRBJ2-1,.,TRBD2,TRBV7-2,CASSRLAGQNEQFF,TGTGCCAGCAGCCGACTAGCGGGGCAGAATGAGCAGTTCTTC
TRBJ2-2,once,.,TRBV25-1,CASRAGPSNTGELFF,TGTGCCAGCAGGGCGGGGCCCTCGAACACCGGGGAGCTGTTTTTT
TRBJ2-3,few,TRBD2,TRBV10-3,CAIKGLAGGSTDTQYF,TGTGCCATCAAAGGACTAGCGGGGGGAAGCACAGATACGCAGTATTTT
TRBJ1-5,many,.,TRBV10-2,CASSGRGGYQPQHF,TGCGCCAGCAGTGGACGGGGGGGCTATCAGCCCCAGCATTTT